The rows below give T cell receptor beta chains drawn from one sample of a study of T cell responses to AZD1222 COVID-19 vaccine. Profiling relied on immunoSEQ multiplex PCR, and the TCRdb table lists in-frame clones only, not all of them. The sample includes 110,000 to 150,000 clones, roughly 94% of them seen just once. The material was peripheral blood, obtained on day 0 of AZD1222 vaccination. The source is an adult in good health. Each CDR3 is given with its conserved first and last residue. D genes are given only for firm matches. Clone size is given for some rows only: seen once, a few or many times, or a class if the clone is expanded.

clone size,V gene,D gene,J gene,CDR3 DNA,CDR3 protein
NA,TRBV10-3,NA,TRBJ1-4,TGTGCCATCAGGGCTGCAACTAATGAAAAACTGTTTTTT,CAIRAATNEKLFF
NA,TRBV19,NA,TRBJ1-5,TGTGCCAGTAGACCCGGGGTTTACGGACAGATAAATCAGCCCCAGCATTTT,CASRPGVYGQINQPQHF
few,TRBV12-3/TRBV12-4,NA,TRBJ1-6,TGTGCCAGCAGTTTCAGCTATAATTCACCCCTCCACTTT,CASSFSYNSPLHF
NA,TRBV11-2,NA,TRBJ2-3,TGTGCCAGCAGCCCGGGACCGAGGGATACGCAGTATTTT,CASSPGPRDTQYF
medium-sized,TRBV7-3,NA,TRBJ2-1,TGTGCCAGCAGCTTACGGGCTACTAGGTCCAATGAGCAGTTCTTC,CASSLRATRSNEQFF
NA,TRBV24-1,NA,TRBJ2-2,TGTGCCACCAGCCAGACAGTTGCAAATTCGGGGGAGCTGTTTTTT,CATSQTVANSGELFF
few,TRBV6-5,NA,TRBJ2-7,TGTGCCAGCAGGATCAGGCAGGGGCCCCTCTACGAGCAGTACTTC,CASRIRQGPLYEQYF
NA,TRBV7-9,NA,TRBJ2-3,TGTGCCAGCAGCGTAGTGTCAGATACGCAGTATTTT,CASSVVSDTQYF
few,TRBV12-3/TRBV12-4,NA,TRBJ2-2,TGTGCCAGCAGCTACACCGGGGAGCTGTTTTTT,CASSYTGELFF
NA,TRBV5-8,NA,TRBJ2-7,TGTGCCAGCAGCTTGGGGCAGGGGAGCTCCTACGAGCAGTACTTC,CASSLGQGSSYEQYF
NA,TRBV19,NA,TRBJ1-2,TGTGCCAGTAGTATAGCCGGCTATGGCTACACCTTC,CASSIAGYGYTF
few,TRBV5-5,NA,TRBJ1-5,TGTGCCAGCAGCTCTCCAGGCAATCAGCCCCAGCATTTT,CASSSPGNQPQHF
NA,TRBV4-3,TRBD2,TRBJ2-1,TGCGCCAGCAGCCAAGAGGTGGGGGGGTACAATGAGCAGTTCTTC,CASSQEVGGYNEQFF
NA,TRBV21-1,NA,TRBJ2-7,TGTGCCATATCAGACAGGGGGGCGAAAGAGCAGTACTTC,CAISDRGAKEQYF
NA,TRBV6-2/TRBV6-3,NA,TRBJ2-2,TGTGCCAGCAGCCAACGGGGCCGCCGCGAGCTGTTTTTT,CASSQRGRRELFF
NA,TRBV19,TRBD1,TRBJ2-5,TGTGCCAGTAGTGCGGGGACAGGGTTTCAAGAGACCCAGTACTTC,CASSAGTGFQETQYF
NA,TRBV10-3,TRBD2,TRBJ2-7,TGTGCCATTCAGACTAGCGGGGGGACCTACGAGCAGTACTTC,CAIQTSGGTYEQYF
NA,TRBV6-5,NA,TRBJ2-1,TGTGCCAGCAGTTACGAAGCCTACAATGAGCAGTTCTTC,CASSYEAYNEQFF
NA,TRBV4-2,NA,TRBJ2-7,TGTGCCAGCAGCCCCCGTGAGGGGGGGCACTACGAGCAGTACTTC,CASSPREGGHYEQYF
NA,TRBV28,NA,TRBJ1-2,TGTGCCAGCAGTTTATTCGGGGGTGGCTACACCTTC,CASSLFGGGYTF
once,TRBV6-4,NA,TRBJ1-1,TGTGCCAGCAGTGGAGAAGGAGGCGTCACTGAAGCTTTCTTT,CASSGEGGVTEAFF
NA,TRBV11-2,TRBD2,TRBJ2-3,TGTGCCAGCAGCTTAGGCGGGGGGGCAAGGGATACGCAGTATTTT,CASSLGGGARDTQYF
NA,TRBV7-2,NA,TRBJ2-3,TGTGTCAGCAGCTTAGGTGCCGTGGTGACCACAGATACGCAGTATTTT,CVSSLGAVVTTDTQYF
NA,TRBV19,NA,TRBJ2-7,TGTGCCAGTAGTCCCCGGGAAGGCGAGCAGTACTTC,CASSPREGEQYF
NA,TRBV6-4,TRBD1,TRBJ2-2,TGTGCCAGCAGTCCACAGGGGGCCGGGGAGCTGTTTTTT,CASSPQGAGELFF
few,TRBV6-5,NA,TRBJ1-5,TGTGCCAGCAGTTACTCCACAGGGAATCAGCCCCAGCATTTT,CASSYSTGNQPQHF
NA,TRBV6-4,TRBD2,TRBJ2-3,TGTGCCAGCAGCGAACAGCGGGGGAGCGATACGCAGTATTTT,CASSEQRGSDTQYF
NA,TRBV18,TRBD1,TRBJ1-1,TGTGCCAGCTCACCAACAGGGGAGAACACTGAAGCTTTCTTT,CASSPTGENTEAFF
NA,TRBV28,NA,TRBJ1-1,TGTGCCAGCAGTCCTTACGAAGGGGAGGATGACACTGAAGCTTTCTTT,CASSPYEGEDDTEAFF
NA,TRBV10-3,TRBD2,TRBJ2-5,TGTGCCATCGCCGGGGGGACCCAAGAGACCCAGTACTTC,CAIAGGTQETQYF
NA,TRBV7-9,TRBD2,TRBJ2-7,TGTGCCAGCAGCCACTATCCGGGACTAGCGGGGTTCGAGCAGTACTTC,CASSHYPGLAGFEQYF
NA,TRBV5-1,TRBD1,TRBJ1-1,TGCGCCAGCAGCCCAGGGGGCTATCCTGAAGCTTTCTTT,CASSPGGYPEAFF
NA,TRBV10-3,TRBD1,TRBJ1-5,TGTGCCATCAGTGAAACCCCCTCGACAGGGAGGGGACAGCCCCAGCATTTT,CAISETPSTGRGQPQHF
once,TRBV19,NA,TRBJ2-2,TGTGCCAGTAGTATAGAGGACATTAACACCGGGGAGCTGTTTTTT,CASSIEDINTGELFF
NA,TRBV5-4,NA,TRBJ1-3,TGTGCCAGCAGCTTGGATGCGGTTCTCGCAGGAAACACCATATATTTT,CASSLDAVLAGNTIYF
NA,TRBV5-5,NA,TRBJ2-1,TGTGCCAGCAGCCCCCCCACCGGGGGCCTCGACAATGAGCAGTTCTTC,CASSPPTGGLDNEQFF
NA,TRBV27,TRBD1,TRBJ2-5,TGTGCCAGCAGTCCTTGGACAGGGCAACAAGAGACCCAGTACTTC,CASSPWTGQQETQYF
NA,TRBV5-1,NA,TRBJ2-1,TGCGCCAGCAGCCCGAACTTAGAATTCGCAGGGGGGACAGTCTACAATGAGCAGTTCTTC,CASSPNLEFAGGTVYNEQFF
NA,TRBV4-2,NA,TRBJ2-5,TGTGCCAGCAGCCAAGAGCTTACCGTGGTCGTTGGGACCCAGTACTTC,CASSQELTVVVGTQYF
NA,TRBV12-3/TRBV12-4,NA,TRBJ1-5,TGTGCCAGCAGTCGGGGTGGGCAGCCCCAGCATTTT,CASSRGGQPQHF
NA,TRBV11-2,NA,TRBJ2-7,TGTGCCAGCAGCTTCCAGGGCGCCGAGCAGTACTTC,CASSFQGAEQYF
NA,TRBV6-1,NA,TRBJ1-3,TGTGCCAGCAGTTTTGCCGGAAACACCATATATTTT,CASSFAGNTIYF
NA,TRBV19,NA,TRBJ2-7,TGTGCCAGTAGTATTCAGGGACCGACCTACGAGCAGTACTTC,CASSIQGPTYEQYF
once,TRBV7-8,TRBD2,TRBJ2-2,TGTGCCAGCAGCTTCAGCGGGGCTAACACCGGGGAGCTGTTTTTT,CASSFSGANTGELFF
NA,TRBV19,TRBD1,TRBJ1-2,TGTGCAACTCTCCTCGAGGGGGCACACTATGGCTACACCTTC,CATLLEGAHYGYTF